The 23 T cell receptor beta chains reported below all come from one sample, sequenced in a study of T cells after yellow fever vaccination. MiXCR, applied by TCRdb to the 5' RACE reads, yields one record per CDR3 protein. Of 320,000 or so distinct CDR3 sequences in the sample, roughly 8% were seen once. Material: PBMCs, obtained roughly 46 days after the first yellow fever vaccination. The receptors were gathered from a man between 18 and 29 years old who received the YFV17D yellow fever vaccine.

J is TRBJ1-4 and V is TRBV19; 8 positions agree with TRBD1. CDR1 is LNHDA, CDR2 SQIVND, per germline (reference sequence). This CDR3 contains 13 residues. The V and J ends lost 10 bases and 8 bases, in that order; junction bases with no gene match: 9. The CDR3 here is CAIQGAYSEKLFF. The CDR3 nucleotides read TGTGCCATCCAGGGGGCCTACTCAGAAAAACTGTTTTTT.

This clonotype has more than one count but fewer than ten. The V call is TRBV7-3, the J call TRBJ2-7, with TRBD1 identical over 9 bases. V was pared by 2 bases and J by 6 bases, with 2 bases of the junction left unmatched. The CDR3 has 13 residues. The germline gives CDR1 SGHTA, CDR2 FQGTGA. CDR3 protein: CASSLGQGLEQYF. For the CDR3, the DNA is TGTGCCAGCAGCTTAGGACAGGGGCTCGAGCAGTACTTC.

Only a few counts were recorded for this clonotype. This sequence joins TRBV14 and TRBJ2-7, with D maybe TRBD1 (6 bases). Trimming shortened V by 3 bases and J by 4 bases, and 16 bases separated the two germline ends. The CDR3 contains 15 residues. CDR1 SGHDN and CDR2 FVKESK come from the germline V gene. The CDR3, as DNA: TGTGCCAGCAGCCACCGGGACACCGGACGGTACGAGCAGTACTTC. Translating it yields CASSHRDTGRYEQYF.

The chain is built from TRBV20-1 and TRBJ1-5; a weak D match, TRBD1 (5 bases). From germline, CDR1 is DFQATT and CDR2 SNEGSKA (reference sequence). Trimming shortened V by 3 bases and J by 3 bases, and 12 bases separated the two germline ends. The CDR3 is made up of 14 amino acids. As DNA, the CDR3 is TGCAGTGCTAGGCGGGGGGACTCCAATCAGCCCCAGCATTTT. Its translation is CSARRGDSNQPQHF.

Only a few counts were recorded for this clonotype. The V gene is TRBV5-1, the J gene TRBJ2-1; tentatively, D is TRBD1 or TRBD2 (5 bases each). V dropped 0 bases and J dropped 4 bases, with 17 bases sitting between them. This CDR3 has 17 amino acids. Germline V gene sequence: CDR1 SGHRS, CDR2 YFSETQ. This CDR3 is CASSLEPGAGTYNEQFF. The CDR3 nucleotides read TGCGCCAGCAGCTTGGAGCCCGGGGCAGGAACTTACAATGAGCAGTTCTTC.

This clonotype appeared a few times. The chain carries TRBV7-6 and TRBJ2-7, with 8 nucleotides matching TRBD2. The CDR3 runs 13 residues. V lost 5 bases and J lost 5; bases outside the gene matches: 5. CDR1 SGHVS and CDR2 FNYEAQ come from the germline V gene. CDR3 nucleotides: TGTGCCAGCAGCGCAAGCGGGGGAGACGAGCAGTACTTC. Translated: CASSASGGDEQYF.

This clonotype was found a few times. The chain uses TRBV5-1 and TRBJ2-1, with TRBD2 identical over 8 bases. V lost 1 base and J lost 3; bases outside the gene matches: 6. Germline V lookup: CDR1 SGHRS, CDR2 YFSETQ. This CDR3 comprises 16 residues. This chain's CDR3 is CASSLSGGAVYNEQFF. The CDR3 nucleotides read TGCGCCAGCAGCTTGTCCGGGGGGGCTGTCTACAATGAGCAGTTCTTC.

Only a few counts were recorded for this clonotype. V is TRBV5-6 and J is TRBJ2-7, with D possibly TRBD1 on 5 matching bases. There are 15 residues in the CDR3. CDR1 and CDR2 from the germline V gene are SGHDT and YYEEEE. V was cut by 4 bases and J by 4 bases, with 18 bases left in between. CDR3 in amino acids: CASSKGRPFRYEQYV. In DNA form, the CDR3 reads TGTGCCAGCAGCAAGGGGCGCCCTTTCCGATACGAGCAGTACGTC.

Many counts were recorded for this clonotype. This chain joins TRBV5-1 and TRBJ2-1; D perhaps matches TRBD1 (5 bases). From germline, CDR1 is SGHRS and CDR2 YFSETQ. Trimming cost V 2 bases and J 0 bases, with 9 bases left between them. The CDR3 loop spans 15 amino acids. This chain's CDR3 is CASSLRGLSYNEQFF. The CDR3 DNA is TGCGCCAGCAGCTTAAGGGGTCTCTCCTACAATGAGCAGTTCTTC.

This clonotype showed up many times. The genes are TRBV12-3 or TRBV12-4 and TRBJ1-6; a possible D gene is TRBD1 (6 bases). CDR3 length: 13 amino acids. V was trimmed by 10 bases and J by 9 bases, leaving 16 bases between them. As DNA, the CDR3 is TGTGCCACCTCATCAGGGGATCTTTCACCCCTCCACTTT. It encodes CATSSGDLSPLHF.

This clonotype occurred a few times. In DNA, the CDR3 is TGTGCCAGCAGCCAAGAGGGCAGCCTCTATGGCTACACCTTC. Protein: CASSQEGSLYGYTF. The chain is built from TRBV3-1 and TRBJ1-2, with no clear D. The CDR3 totals 14 residues. V was cut by 0 bases and J by 4 bases, with 9 bases left in between. Per germline, CDR1 LGHDT and CDR2 YNNKEL (reference sequence).

This clonotype has more than one count but fewer than ten. This sequence joins TRBV7-2 and TRBJ1-3; no firm D call. Germline assignment: CDR1 SGHTA and CDR2 FQGNSA. Trimming pared 0 bases from V and 4 bases from J, leaving 7 bases between. The CDR3 runs to 14 residues. CDR3 protein: CASSLATGGNTIYF. DNA of the CDR3: TGTGCCAGCAGCTTAGCTACCGGGGGAAACACCATATATTTT.

This clonotype occurred once. The chain is built from TRBV5-6 and TRBJ2-3, with 9 nucleotides matching TRBD2. The germline CDR1 and CDR2 sequences are SGHDT and YYEEEE. V shed 6 bases and J 4 bases; nucleotides not matched to a gene: 12. The CDR3 extends over 16 amino acids. The CDR3 sequence: CASTPLLAGFADTQYF. CDR3 DNA: TGTGCCAGCACCCCACTCCTAGCGGGGTTTGCAGATACGCAGTATTTT.

This clonotype was seen more than once but under ten times. In DNA, the CDR3 is TGTGCCAGCAGCCCGGGGGGGACTAACTACTACGAGCAGTACGTC. This sequence encodes CASSPGGTNYYEQYV. V and J are TRBV7-2 and TRBJ2-7; TRBD2 aligns across 8 bases. The CDR3 is 15 residues long. Germline V CDR1 and CDR2: SGHTA, FQGNSA. The V segment lost 5 bases and the J segment 3 bases; nucleotides outside the gene matches: 9.

This clonotype was observed a handful of times. The V gene is TRBV7-9, the J gene TRBJ2-3; the D is unclear. V dropped 9 bases and J dropped 1 base, with 14 bases sitting between them. The germline V gene encodes CDR1 SEHNR and CDR2 FQNEAQ (reference sequence). This CDR3 region has 14 residues. The CDR3 loop reads CARQAIRGTDTQYF. The CDR3, as DNA: TGTGCCAGGCAGGCCATCCGAGGCACAGATACGCAGTATTTT.

A few counts support this clonotype. The chain couples TRBV5-1 to TRBJ2-7; D is possibly TRBD2 (6 bases). Germline V gene sequence: CDR1 SGHRS, CDR2 YFSETQ. Trimming removed 3 bases at V and 0 bases at J, with 7 bases between. The CDR3 is 13 amino acids. The CDR3 DNA reads as TGCGCCAGCAGCTGGGAGGACTCCTACGAGCAGTACTTC. The encoded protein is CASSWEDSYEQYF.

This clonotype has only a few counts. The chain carries TRBV29-1 and TRBJ2-5; 10 nucleotides line up with TRBD1. The CDR3 totals 14 residues. Germline CDR1 reads SQVTM; CDR2 reads ANQGSEA. The V and J ends lost 5 bases and 5 bases, in that order; junction bases with no gene match: 8. The CDR3 nucleotides are TGCAGCGTTACCGGGACAGGGGCCGAGGAGACCCAGTACTTC. Protein: CSVTGTGAEETQYF. The full variable domain, with the rest looked up from reference TRBV29-1 and TRBJ2-5, is SAVISQKPSRDICQRGTSLTIQCQVDSQVTMMFWYRQQPGQSLTLIATANQGSEATYESGFVIDKFPISRPNLTFSTLTVSNMSPEDSSIYLCSVTGTGAEETQYFGPGTRLLVL.

This clonotype turned up a few times. The rearrangement links TRBV12-3 or TRBV12-4 to TRBJ2-1; TRBD2 agrees at 8 bases. The CDR3 is 16 residues long. The trim removed 1 base at V and 7 bases at J, leaving 9 bases unmatched. The CDR3 sequence: CASSLGPRGGPNEQFF. The CDR3 bases are TGTGCCAGCAGTTTAGGCCCCCGCGGGGGGCCGAATGAGCAGTTCTTC.

The chain has TRBV10-3 and TRBJ2-3; perhaps TRBD2 as D (5 bases). The germline V and J ends were trimmed by 7 bases and 0 bases, with 11 bases remaining between them. Germline-derived CDR1 and CDR2 are ENHRY and SYGVKD. This CDR3 contains 14 residues. The CDR3 spells CAIKASLSTDTQYF. CDR3 DNA sequence: TGTGCCATCAAAGCTAGCTTGAGCACAGATACGCAGTATTTT.

The chain combines TRBV29-1 with TRBJ1-2; D remains unclear. Germline V gene lookup returns CDR1 SQVTM and CDR2 ANQGSEA. The V end was cut by 3 bases, the J end by 4 bases, with 15 bases between. The CDR3 is made up of 14 amino acids. CDR3 in amino acids: CSVDVAASPYGYTF. CDR3 DNA: TGCAGCGTTGACGTCGCTGCCAGCCCCTATGGCTACACCTTC.

This clonotype was seen ten or more times. This sequence joins TRBV7-9 and TRBJ2-3, with 12 bases aligning to TRBD2. The CDR3 is 15 residues long. Germline CDR1 is SEHNR and CDR2 is FQNEAQ (reference sequence). V was pared by 5 bases and J by 3 bases, with 3 bases of the junction left unmatched. The CDR3 nucleotides read TGTGCCAGCAGCCTGACTAGCGGGGGTACAGATACGCAGTATTTT. Its protein is CASSLTSGGTDTQYF.

This clonotype was seen at least ten times. The chain uses TRBV29-1 and TRBJ2-3; unclear D gene. Germline CDR1 and CDR2: SQVTM and ANQGSEA. Trimming took 3 bases from V and 4 from J, leaving 5 bases between them. CDR3 size: 11 residues. In DNA form, the CDR3 reads TGCAGCGTTGACAGGTCAGATACGCAGTATTTT. As protein: CSVDRSDTQYF.

The genes are TRBV28 and TRBJ2-3; 8 bases match TRBD2. Unmatched junction bases numbered 13, after V lost 5 bases and J lost 3 bases. In germline, CDR1 is MDHEN, CDR2 SYDVKM. The CDR3 is 17 amino acids. The CDR3 bases are TGTGCCAGCAGTCTTACCCAGGGACTAGGTCGGACAGATACGCAGTATTTT. Its protein is CASSLTQGLGRTDTQYF.